Sequencing of this TCR beta chain was carried out in a study of T cell changes during pregnancy in multiple sclerosis. Repertoires were generated with immunoSEQ multiplex PCR, while TCRdb's copy carries only in-frame clones and drops some. Found here are roughly 20,000 clones, more than 85% of them singletons; the top ten hold 15% to 20%. This CDR3 is 15 amino acids long. The V gene end was trimmed by 0 bases and the J gene end by 6 bases; junction bases not matched to a gene: 8. CDR1 is MNHEY and CDR2 is SVGAGI in the germline V gene. V gene TRBV6-5 combines with J gene TRBJ2-7; 7 nucleotides line up with TRBD2. The TCR was taken from a female donor in good health, enrolled as a control in a pregnancy study. The sample was CD8+ T cells from peripheral blood mononuclear cells, taken after pregnancy. The CDR3 DNA reads as TGTGCCAGCAGTTACTCGAGCACGGGGGGAGGCGAGCAGTACTTC. This codes for CASSYSSTGGGEQYF.